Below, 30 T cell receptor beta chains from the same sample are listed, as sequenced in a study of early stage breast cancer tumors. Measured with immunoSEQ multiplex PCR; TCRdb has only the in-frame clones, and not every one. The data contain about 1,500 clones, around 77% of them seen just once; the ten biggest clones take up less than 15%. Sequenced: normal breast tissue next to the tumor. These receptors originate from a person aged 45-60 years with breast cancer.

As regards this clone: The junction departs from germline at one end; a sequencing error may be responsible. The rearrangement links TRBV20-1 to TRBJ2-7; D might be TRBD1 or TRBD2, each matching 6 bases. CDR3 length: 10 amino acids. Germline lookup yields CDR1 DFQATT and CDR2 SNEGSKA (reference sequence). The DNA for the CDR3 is TGCAGTGCACCGGGACGGGGGCCCCTTTTC. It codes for CSAPGRGPLF.

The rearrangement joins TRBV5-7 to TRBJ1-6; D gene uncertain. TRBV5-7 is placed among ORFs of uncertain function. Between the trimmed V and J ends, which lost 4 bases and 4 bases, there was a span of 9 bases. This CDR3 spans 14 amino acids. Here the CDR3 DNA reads TGTGCCAGCAGCCCCGGACGGTATAATTCACCCCTCCACTTT. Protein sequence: CASSPGRYNSPLHF.

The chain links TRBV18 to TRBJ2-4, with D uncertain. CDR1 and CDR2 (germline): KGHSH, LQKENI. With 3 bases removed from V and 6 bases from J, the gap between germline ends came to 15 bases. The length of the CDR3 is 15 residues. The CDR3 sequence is CASSPVDPSGNIQYF. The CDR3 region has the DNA TGTGCCAGCTCACCGGTAGACCCATCGGGAAACATTCAGTACTTC.

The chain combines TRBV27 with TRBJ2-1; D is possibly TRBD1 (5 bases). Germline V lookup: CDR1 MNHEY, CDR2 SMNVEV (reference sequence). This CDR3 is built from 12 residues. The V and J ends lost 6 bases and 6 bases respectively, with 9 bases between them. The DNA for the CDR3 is TGTGCCAGCAGCCTGGGGCCCAATGAGCAGTTCTTC. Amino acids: CASSLGPNEQFF.

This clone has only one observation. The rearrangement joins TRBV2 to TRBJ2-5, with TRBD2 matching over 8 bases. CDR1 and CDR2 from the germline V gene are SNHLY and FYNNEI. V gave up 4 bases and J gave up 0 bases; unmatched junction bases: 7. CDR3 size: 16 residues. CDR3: CASSGGRGANQETQYF. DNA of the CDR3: TGTGCCAGCAGTGGCGGGCGGGGGGCGAACCAAGAGACCCAGTACTTC.

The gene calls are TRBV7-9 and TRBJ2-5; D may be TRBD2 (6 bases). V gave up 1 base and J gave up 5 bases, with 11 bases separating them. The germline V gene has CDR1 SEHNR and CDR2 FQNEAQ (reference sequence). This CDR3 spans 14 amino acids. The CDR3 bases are TGTGCCAGCAGCTTAGGGACTATCGGGGAGACCCAGTACTTC. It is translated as CASSLGTIGETQYF.

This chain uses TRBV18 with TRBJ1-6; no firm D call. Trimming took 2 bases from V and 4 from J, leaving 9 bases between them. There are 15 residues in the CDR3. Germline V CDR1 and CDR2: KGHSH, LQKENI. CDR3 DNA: TGTGCCAGCTCACCATTGCCTAGTTATAATTCACCCCTCCACTTT. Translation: CASSPLPSYNSPLHF. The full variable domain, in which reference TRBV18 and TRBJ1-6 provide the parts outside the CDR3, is NAGVMQNPRHLVRRRGQEARLRCSPMKGHSHVYWYRQLPEEGLKFMVYLQKENIIDESGMPKERFSAEFPKEGPSILRIQQVVRGDSAAYFCASSPLPSYNSPLHFGNGTRLTVT.

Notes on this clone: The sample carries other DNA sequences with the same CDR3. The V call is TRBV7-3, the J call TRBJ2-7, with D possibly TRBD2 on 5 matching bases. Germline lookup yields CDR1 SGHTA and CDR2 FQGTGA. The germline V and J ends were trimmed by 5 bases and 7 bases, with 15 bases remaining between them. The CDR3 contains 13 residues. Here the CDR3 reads CASSPSSEGEQYF. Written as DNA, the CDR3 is TGTGCCAGCAGCCCTAGCTCAGAAGGGGAGCAGTACTTC.

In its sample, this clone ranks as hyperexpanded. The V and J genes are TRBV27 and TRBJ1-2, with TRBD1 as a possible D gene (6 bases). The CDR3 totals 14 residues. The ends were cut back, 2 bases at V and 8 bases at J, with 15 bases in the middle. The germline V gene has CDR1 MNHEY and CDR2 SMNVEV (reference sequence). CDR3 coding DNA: TGTGCCAGCAGTTTAGGGGGCGTACAGCCGGGCTACACCTTC. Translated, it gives CASSLGGVQPGYTF.

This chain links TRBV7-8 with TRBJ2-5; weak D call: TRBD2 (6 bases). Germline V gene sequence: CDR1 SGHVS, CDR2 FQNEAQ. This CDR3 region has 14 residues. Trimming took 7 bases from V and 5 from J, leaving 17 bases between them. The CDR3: CASTLGGRRETQYF. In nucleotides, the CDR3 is TGTGCCAGCACCCTCGGGGGACGAAGGGAGACCCAGTACTTC.

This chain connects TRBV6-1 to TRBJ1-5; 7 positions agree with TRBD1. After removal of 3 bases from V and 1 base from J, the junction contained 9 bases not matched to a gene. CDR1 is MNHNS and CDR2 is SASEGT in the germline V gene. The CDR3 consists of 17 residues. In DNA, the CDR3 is TGTGCCAGCAGTGAGAACCCCTCACAGGGGAGCAATCAGCCCCAGCATTTT. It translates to CASSENPSQGSNQPQHF.

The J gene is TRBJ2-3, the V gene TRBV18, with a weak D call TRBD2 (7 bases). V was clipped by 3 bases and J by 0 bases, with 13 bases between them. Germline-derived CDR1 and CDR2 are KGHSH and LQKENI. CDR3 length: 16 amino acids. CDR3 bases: TGTGCCAGCTCACCCCTAGGGGGAGGGAGCACAGATACGCAGTATTTT. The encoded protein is CASSPLGGGSTDTQYF.

DNA of the CDR3: TGTGCCAGCAATCGGGAGGGCAGAACCGGGGAGCTGTTTTTT. This sequence encodes CASNREGRTGELFF. The J gene is TRBJ2-2, the V gene TRBV5-4; 8 bases match TRBD2. CDR1 is SGHNT and CDR2 is YYREEE in the germline V gene (reference sequence). Trimming removed 6 bases from V and 5 bases from J; junction bases left unmatched: 6. The CDR3 contains 14 residues.

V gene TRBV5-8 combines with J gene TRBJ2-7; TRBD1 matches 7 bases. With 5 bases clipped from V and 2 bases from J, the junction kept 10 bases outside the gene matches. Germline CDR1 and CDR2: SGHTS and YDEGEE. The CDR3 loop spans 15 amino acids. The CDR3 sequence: CASSYWTGKPYEQYF. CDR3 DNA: TGTGCCAGCAGTTACTGGACAGGAAAACCCTACGAGCAGTACTTC.

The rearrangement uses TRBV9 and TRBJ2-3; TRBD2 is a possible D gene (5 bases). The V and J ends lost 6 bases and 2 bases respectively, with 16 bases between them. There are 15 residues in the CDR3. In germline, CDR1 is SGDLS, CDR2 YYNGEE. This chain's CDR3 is CASTDQLGDTDTQYF. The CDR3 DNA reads TGTGCCAGCACCGACCAACTAGGCGACACAGATACGCAGTATTTT.

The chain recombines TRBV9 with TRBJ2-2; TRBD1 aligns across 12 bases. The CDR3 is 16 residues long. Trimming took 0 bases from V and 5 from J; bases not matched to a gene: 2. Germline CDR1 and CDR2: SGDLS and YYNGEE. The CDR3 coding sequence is TGTGCCAGCAGCGTAGAGGGACAGGGGGCTACCGGGGAGCTGTTTTTT. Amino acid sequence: CASSVEGQGATGELFF.

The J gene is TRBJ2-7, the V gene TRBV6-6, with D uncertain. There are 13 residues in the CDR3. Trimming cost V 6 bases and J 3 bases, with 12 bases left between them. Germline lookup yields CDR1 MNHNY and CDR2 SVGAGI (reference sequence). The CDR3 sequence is CASRTSLDYEQYF. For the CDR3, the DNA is TGTGCCAGCAGAACTTCACTGGACTACGAGCAGTACTTC.

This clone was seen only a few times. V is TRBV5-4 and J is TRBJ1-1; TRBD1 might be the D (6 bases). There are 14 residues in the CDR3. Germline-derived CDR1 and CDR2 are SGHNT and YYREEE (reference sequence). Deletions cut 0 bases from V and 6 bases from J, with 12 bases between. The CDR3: CASSLVQGGPEAFF. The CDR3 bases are TGTGCCAGCAGCTTGGTACAGGGAGGCCCTGAAGCTTTCTTT.

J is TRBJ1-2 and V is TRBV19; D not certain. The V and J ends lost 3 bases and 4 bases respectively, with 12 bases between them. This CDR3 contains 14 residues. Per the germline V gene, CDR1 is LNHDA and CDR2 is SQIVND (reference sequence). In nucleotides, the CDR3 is TGTGCCAGTAGTATTATGCCCGGCGGCTATGGCTACACCTTC. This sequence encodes CASSIMPGGYGYTF.

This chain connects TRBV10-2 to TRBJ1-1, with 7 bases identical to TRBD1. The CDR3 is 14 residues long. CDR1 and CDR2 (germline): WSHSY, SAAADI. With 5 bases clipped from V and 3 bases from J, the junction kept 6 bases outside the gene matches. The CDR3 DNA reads TGCGCCAGCAGTCCGGACAGGCGGGACACTGAAGCTTTCTTT. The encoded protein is CASSPDRRDTEAFF.

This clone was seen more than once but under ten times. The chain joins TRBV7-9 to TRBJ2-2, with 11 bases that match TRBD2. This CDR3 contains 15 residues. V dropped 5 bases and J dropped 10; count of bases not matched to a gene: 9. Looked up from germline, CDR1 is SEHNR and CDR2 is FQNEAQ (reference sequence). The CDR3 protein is CASSTRLAGLVELFF. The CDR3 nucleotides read TGTGCCAGCAGCACGCGACTAGCGGGGTTGGTGGAGCTGTTTTTT. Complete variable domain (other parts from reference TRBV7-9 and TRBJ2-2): DTGVSQNPRHKITKRGQNVTFRCDPISEHNRLYWYRQTLGQGPEFLTYFQNEAQLEKSRLLSDRFSAERPKGSFSTLEIQRTEQGDSAMYLCASSTRLAGLVELFFGEGSRLTVL.

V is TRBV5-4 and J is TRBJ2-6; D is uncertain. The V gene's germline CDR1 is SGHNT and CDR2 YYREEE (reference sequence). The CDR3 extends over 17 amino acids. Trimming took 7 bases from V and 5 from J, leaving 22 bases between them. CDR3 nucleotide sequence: TGTGCCAGCCCGCTCACCGCCAGACAAAGTCGGGCCAACGTCCTGACTTTC. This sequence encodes CASPLTARQSRANVLTF.

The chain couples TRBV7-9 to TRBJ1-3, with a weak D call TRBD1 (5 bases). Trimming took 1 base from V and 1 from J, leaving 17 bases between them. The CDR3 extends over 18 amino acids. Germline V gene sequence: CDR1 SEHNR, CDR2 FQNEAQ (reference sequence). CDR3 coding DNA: TGTGCCAGCAGCTTAGGAAGTACAGGACTCGTGTCTGGAAACACCATATATTTT. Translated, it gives CASSLGSTGLVSGNTIYF.

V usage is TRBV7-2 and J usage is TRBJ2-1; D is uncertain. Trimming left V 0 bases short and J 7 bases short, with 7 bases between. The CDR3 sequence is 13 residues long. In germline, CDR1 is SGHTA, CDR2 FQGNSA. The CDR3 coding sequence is TGTGCCAGCAGCTTAGCGGTCGGGAATGAGCAGTTCTTC. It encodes CASSLAVGNEQFF.

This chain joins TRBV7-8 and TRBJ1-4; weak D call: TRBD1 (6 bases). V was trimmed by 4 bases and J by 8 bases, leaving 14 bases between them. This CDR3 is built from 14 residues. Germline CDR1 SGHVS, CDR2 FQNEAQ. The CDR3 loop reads CASSSRGRREKLFF. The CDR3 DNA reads TGTGCCAGCAGCTCTCGGGGGCGGAGAGAAAAACTGTTTTTT.

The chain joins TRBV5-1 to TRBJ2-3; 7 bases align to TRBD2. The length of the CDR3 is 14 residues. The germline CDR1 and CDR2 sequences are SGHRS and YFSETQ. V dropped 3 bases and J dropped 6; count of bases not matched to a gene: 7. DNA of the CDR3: TGCGCCAGCAGCTGGGAGGGCAGCTCGGATACGCAGTATTTT. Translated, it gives CASSWEGSSDTQYF.

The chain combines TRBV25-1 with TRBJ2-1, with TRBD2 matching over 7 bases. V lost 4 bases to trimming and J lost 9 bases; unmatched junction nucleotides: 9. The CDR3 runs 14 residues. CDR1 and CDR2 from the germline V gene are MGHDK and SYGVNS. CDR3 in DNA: TGTGCCAGCAGTGGCGGACTAGTCTCCAGTGAGCAGTTCTTC. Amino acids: CASSGGLVSSEQFF.

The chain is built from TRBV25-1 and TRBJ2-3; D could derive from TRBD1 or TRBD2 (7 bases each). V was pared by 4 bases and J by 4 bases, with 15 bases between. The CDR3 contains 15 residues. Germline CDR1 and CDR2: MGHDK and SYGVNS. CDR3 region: CASSGRGGDPDTQYF. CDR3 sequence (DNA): TGTGCCAGCAGTGGCAGGGGGGGGGATCCAGATACGCAGTATTTT.

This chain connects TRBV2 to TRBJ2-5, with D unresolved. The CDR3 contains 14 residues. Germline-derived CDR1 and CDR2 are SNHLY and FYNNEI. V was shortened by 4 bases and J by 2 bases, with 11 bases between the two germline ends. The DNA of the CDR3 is TGTGCCAGCAGTGTGTCGAGAACGCAAGAGACCCAGTACTTC. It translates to CASSVSRTQETQYF. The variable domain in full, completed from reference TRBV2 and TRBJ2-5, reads EPEVTQTPSHQVTQMGQEVILRCVPISNHLYFYWYRQILGQKVEFLVSFYNNEISEKSEIFDDQFSVERPDGSNFTLKIRSTKLEDSAMYFCASSVSRTQETQYFGPGTRLLVL.

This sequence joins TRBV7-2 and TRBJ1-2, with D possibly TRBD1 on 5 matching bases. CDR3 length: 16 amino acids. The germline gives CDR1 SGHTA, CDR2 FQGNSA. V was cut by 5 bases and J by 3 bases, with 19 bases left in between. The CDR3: CASSDREGGDYYGYTF. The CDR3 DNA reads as TGTGCCAGCAGCGACCGGGAAGGAGGGGACTACTATGGCTACACCTTC.